What follows are 19 T cell receptor beta chains derived from one specimen sequenced in a study of blood T cell repertoires in COVID-19. The table came from immunoSEQ multiplex PCR; TCRdb's copy has only in-frame clones and leaves some out. Seen here are 490,000 or so clones, 85% to 90% observed once, and the top ten hold 1.5% to 2%. The sequenced material came from PBMCs or T cells enriched from blood (not recorded which). The origin of the receptors is a woman aged 40-49 years who had recovered from COVID-19.

A single count supports this clone. This chain joins TRBV3-1 (or the pseudogene TRBV3-2) and TRBJ1-5, with TRBD1 identical over 10 bases. Germline V gene sequence: CDR1 LGHDT, CDR2 YNNKEL (reference sequence). V trimming: 5 bases; J trimming: 0 bases; junction bases outside the gene matches: 7. The CDR3 is made up of 17 amino acids. The DNA for the CDR3 is TGTGCCAGCAGCTTCCGGGACAGGGGCTATAGCAATCAGCCCCAGCATTTT. This encodes CASSFRDRGYSNQPQHF.

This clone has just a few counts. CDR3 in DNA: TGTGCCAGCAGTTGGGACAGCATCTATGGCTACACCTTC. As protein: CASSWDSIYGYTF. The genes are TRBV6-5 and TRBJ1-2; 7 bases align to TRBD1. The V gene's germline CDR1 is MNHEY and CDR2 SVGAGI. The V gene end was trimmed by 4 bases and the J gene end by 4 bases; junction bases not matched to a gene: 3. The CDR3 is 13 residues long.

Notes on this clone: Additional DNA sequences in this sample encode the identical CDR3. The rearrangement uses TRBV7-2 and TRBJ2-7; possibly TRBD2 for D (6 bases). CDR1 is SGHTA and CDR2 is FQGNSA in the germline V gene. The ends were cut back, 1 base at V and 2 bases at J, with 9 bases in the middle. The CDR3 spans 14 residues. The CDR3 region has the DNA TGTGCCAGCAGCTTAGGTGGGACTGCCTACGAGCAGTACTTC. Protein: CASSLGGTAYEQYF.

The V and J genes are TRBV7-9 and TRBJ2-7, with 11 bases that match TRBD1. Germline V lookup: CDR1 SEHNR, CDR2 FQNEAQ (reference sequence). The CDR3 has 15 amino acids. Germline trimming cut 5 bases from V and 3 bases from J; bases unmatched to any gene: 6. CDR3 region: CASSIGQGAFYEQYF. The CDR3 nucleotides are TGTGCCAGCAGCATAGGACAGGGGGCGTTCTACGAGCAGTACTTC.

The chain links TRBV27 to TRBJ2-1; 11 bases map to TRBD1. CDR3 length: 15 residues. Germline CDR1 reads MNHEY; CDR2 reads SMNVEV (reference sequence). V dropped 5 bases and J dropped 7; count of bases not matched to a gene: 7. The CDR3 coding sequence is TGTGCCAGCAGTCACCGGGACAGGGGGAGAAATGAGCAGTTCTTC. Translated: CASSHRDRGRNEQFF.

J is TRBJ1-2 and V is TRBV6-5, with D possibly matching TRBD1 (5 bases). Trimming took off 7 bases at V and 4 bases at J, with 16 bases between the two ends. CDR3 length: 14 amino acids. The germline gives CDR1 MNHEY, CDR2 SVGAGI. The DNA for the CDR3 is TGTGCCAGCACGCTAACGCTCGGGGGCTATGGCTACACCTTC. Translated: CASTLTLGGYGYTF.

This sequence joins TRBV9 and TRBJ1-2; TRBD1 matches 7 bases. The V segment lost 1 base and the J segment 6 bases; nucleotides outside the gene matches: 12. This CDR3 contains 16 residues. CDR1 and CDR2 (germline): SGDLS, YYNGEE. CDR3 in amino acids: CASSVWSKVRGDGYTF. CDR3 nucleotide sequence: TGTGCCAGCAGCGTATGGTCCAAGGTCAGGGGGGATGGCTACACCTTC.

This clone was picked up a small number of times. V gene TRBV29-1 combines with J gene TRBJ1-2; no reliable D call. Germline CDR1 SQVTM, CDR2 ANQGSEA. CDR3 length: 12 amino acids. Trimming stripped 6 bases from V and 4 bases from J, with 12 bases between. The CDR3 region is CSVATSSYGYTF. The CDR3 region has the DNA TGCAGCGTGGCAACATCGTCCTATGGCTACACCTTC.

This clone appeared once. V usage is TRBV14 and J usage is TRBJ2-3; TRBD2 matches 10 bases. From germline, CDR1 is SGHDN and CDR2 FVKESK. V lost 1 base, J lost 5 bases, and 6 bases stayed unmatched. CDR3 length: 16 residues. CDR3 in DNA: TGTGCCAGCAGCCAAGCCAGCGGGAGGGTTCTAGATACGCAGTATTTT. Translation gives CASSQASGRVLDTQYF.

The V and J genes are TRBV14 and TRBJ1-5, with 7 bases fitting TRBD1. Trimming cost V 4 bases and J 7 bases; bases outside gene matches: 4. This CDR3 has 13 amino acids. Per germline, CDR1 SGHDN and CDR2 FVKESK. In DNA, the CDR3 is TGTGCCAGCAGCCTGGACAGGTGGCAGCCCCAGCATTTT. It is translated as CASSLDRWQPQHF.

The J gene is TRBJ2-2, the V gene TRBV27; possibly TRBD2 for D (7 bases). Germline lookup yields CDR1 MNHEY and CDR2 SMNVEV (reference sequence). The CDR3 sequence is 15 residues long. Deletions cut 5 bases from V and 5 bases from J, with 15 bases between. The CDR3 bases are TGTGCCAGCAGTCCCCGAAGGGGGGGGACCGGGGAGCTGTTTTTT. This codes for CASSPRRGGTGELFF.

This clone was detected only once. This sequence joins TRBV4-3 and TRBJ1-2; D is perhaps TRBD1 (6 bases). The CDR3 length is 15 residues. Trimming took off 0 bases at V and 3 bases at J, with 11 bases between the two ends. CDR1 LGHNA and CDR2 YSLEER come from the germline V gene. The CDR3 loop is CASSQEDSSYYGYTF. Written as DNA, the CDR3 is TGCGCCAGCAGCCAAGAGGACAGCTCATACTATGGCTACACCTTC.

The J gene is TRBJ1-2, the V gene TRBV5-4; 9 bases are shared with TRBD1. This CDR3 is 15 amino acids long. After removal of 4 bases from V and 4 bases from J, the junction contained 8 bases not matched to a gene. The germline V gene has CDR1 SGHNT and CDR2 YYREEE (reference sequence). CDR3 DNA: TGTGCCAGCAGCCTAAGGACAGGGGAGGTCTATGGCTACACCTTC. This gives the protein CASSLRTGEVYGYTF.

The chain links TRBV15 to TRBJ1-1; no reliable D call. Germline CDR1 LNHNV, CDR2 YYDKDF (reference sequence). This CDR3 has 14 residues. V gave up 1 base and J gave up 6 bases, with 12 bases separating them. CDR3 bases: TGTGCCACCAGCAGAGGAGGAGGGTCGCCTGAAGCTTTCTTT. This codes for CATSRGGGSPEAFF.

This chain uses TRBV5-5 with TRBJ1-5; D perhaps matches TRBD1 (6 bases). This CDR3 has 17 residues. CDR1 is SGHKS and CDR2 is YYEKEE in the germline V gene (reference sequence). V was shortened by 3 bases and J by 5 bases, with 21 bases between the two germline ends. CDR3 nucleotides: TGTGCCAGCAGCTCCTCGCCTCGCAGGGGCCCCGATCAGCCCCAGCATTTT. Translating it yields CASSSSPRRGPDQPQHF.

The rearrangement links TRBV5-1 to TRBJ2-1; D may be TRBD2 (5 bases). V lost 1 base, J lost 6 bases, and 14 bases lay in between. The germline V gene encodes CDR1 SGHRS and CDR2 YFSETQ. This CDR3 comprises 15 residues. CDR3 bases: TGCGCCAGCAGCTTGCGGGAACCCGAGGGCAATGAGCAGTTCTTC. Its protein is CASSLREPEGNEQFF.

The chain recombines TRBV4-3 with TRBJ1-1; 7 nucleotides agree with TRBD1. With V trimmed by 2 bases and J by 3 bases, 9 bases remained unmatched. The CDR3 covers 16 residues. Germline CDR1 reads LGHNA; CDR2 reads YSLEER. CDR3 in DNA: TGCGCCAGCAGCCAATCAAGGGGGCGTTTGGACACTGAAGCTTTCTTT. Its translation: CASSQSRGRLDTEAFF.

The gene calls are TRBV6-2 or TRBV6-3 and TRBJ1-5; TRBD1 matches at 7 bases. Looked up from germline, CDR1 is MNHEY and CDR2 is SVGEGT. V gave up 2 bases and J gave up 1 base; unmatched junction bases: 2. This CDR3 has 15 residues. The CDR3 is CASSYDRVSNQPQHF. The CDR3 bases are TGTGCCAGCAGTTACGACAGGGTAAGCAATCAGCCCCAGCATTTT.

This sequence joins TRBV5-1 and TRBJ2-3; TRBD1 agrees at 12 bases. Germline V gene lookup returns CDR1 SGHRS and CDR2 YFSETQ. CDR3 size: 21 residues. V was pared by 7 bases and J by 1 base, with 22 bases of the junction left unmatched. CDR3 DNA sequence: TGCGCCAGCGCCCGAACCTCGGGACAGGGGGCCGGCGGGAGAGGCACAGATACGCAGTATTTT. It encodes CASARTSGQGAGGRGTDTQYF.